The clone carrying this T cell receptor (beta chain) was observed a few times. This sample stems from a study of T-cell reconstitution after alpha-beta-depleted transplantation in children. This CDR3 region has 14 residues. Germline CDR1 is MNHNS and CDR2 is SASEGT. The ends were cut back, 9 bases at V and 4 bases at J, with 18 bases in the middle. During its preparation, the TCRbeta library received unique molecular identifiers. TCRdb used MiXCR to reprocess the PCR reads, holding one entry per CDR3 protein. The sample gives about 610,000 distinct CDR3 sequences, about 10% of which show up once; less than 4.5% is in the top ten.

The clonotype was recovered from a human donor who donated a stem cell graft to a child with acute myeloid leukemia. This chain joins TRBV6-1 and TRBJ1-2; possibly TRBD1 for D (5 bases). Specimen: PBMCs from the stem cell graft donor, collected from the stem cell graft. CDR3 coding DNA: TGTGCCAGTGCCCGCGAAGGGACTGGCTATGGCTACACCTTC. Residues: CASAREGTGYGYTF.